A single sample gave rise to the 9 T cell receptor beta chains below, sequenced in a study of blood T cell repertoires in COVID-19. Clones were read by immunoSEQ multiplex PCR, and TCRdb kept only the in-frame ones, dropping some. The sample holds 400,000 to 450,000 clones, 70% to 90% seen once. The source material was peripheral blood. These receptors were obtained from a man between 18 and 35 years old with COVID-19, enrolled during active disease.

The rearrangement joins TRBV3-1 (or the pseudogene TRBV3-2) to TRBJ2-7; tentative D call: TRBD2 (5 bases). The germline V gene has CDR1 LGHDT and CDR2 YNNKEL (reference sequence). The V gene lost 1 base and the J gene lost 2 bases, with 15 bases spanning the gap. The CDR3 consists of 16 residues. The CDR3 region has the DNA TGTGCCAGCAGCCAAGGGGCGTTCGGGAAACCCTACGAGCAGTACTTC. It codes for CASSQGAFGKPYEQYF.

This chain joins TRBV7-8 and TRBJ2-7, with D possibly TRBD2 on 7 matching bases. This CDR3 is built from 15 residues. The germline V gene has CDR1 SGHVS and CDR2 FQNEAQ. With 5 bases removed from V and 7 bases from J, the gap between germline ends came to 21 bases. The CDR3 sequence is CASSPRRGEGVEQYF. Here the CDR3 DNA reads TGTGCCAGCAGCCCCCGCCGAGGGGAGGGGGTGGAGCAGTACTTC.

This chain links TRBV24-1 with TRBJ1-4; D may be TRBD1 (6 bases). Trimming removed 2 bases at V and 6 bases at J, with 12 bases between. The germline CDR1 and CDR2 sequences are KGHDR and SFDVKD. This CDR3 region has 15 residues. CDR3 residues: CATSDSGTLDEKLFF. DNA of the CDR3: TGTGCCACCAGTGATTCCGGGACACTAGATGAAAAACTGTTTTTT.

In DNA form, the CDR3 reads TGTGCCAGCAGTCCCTTCCTAGCGGCTAGCACAGATACGCAGTATTTT. Its translation is CASSPFLAASTDTQYF. The chain carries TRBV27 and TRBJ2-3; TRBD2 aligns across 7 bases. V dropped 5 bases and J dropped 0; count of bases not matched to a gene: 8. Germline loops: CDR1 MNHEY, CDR2 SMNVEV (reference sequence). This CDR3 has 16 amino acids.

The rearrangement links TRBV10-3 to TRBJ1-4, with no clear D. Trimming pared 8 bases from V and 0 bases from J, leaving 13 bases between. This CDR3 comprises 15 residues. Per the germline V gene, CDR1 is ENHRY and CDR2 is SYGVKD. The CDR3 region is CAISAELATNEKLFF. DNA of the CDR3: TGTGCCATCTCGGCGGAGTTGGCAACTAATGAAAAACTGTTTTTT.

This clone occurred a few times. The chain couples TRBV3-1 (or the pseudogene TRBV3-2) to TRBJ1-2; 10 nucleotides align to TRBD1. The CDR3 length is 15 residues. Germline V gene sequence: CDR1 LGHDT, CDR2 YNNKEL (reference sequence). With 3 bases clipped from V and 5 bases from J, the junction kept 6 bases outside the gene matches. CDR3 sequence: CASSHDDRGQYGYTF. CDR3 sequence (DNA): TGTGCCAGCAGCCACGACGACAGGGGGCAATATGGCTACACCTTC.

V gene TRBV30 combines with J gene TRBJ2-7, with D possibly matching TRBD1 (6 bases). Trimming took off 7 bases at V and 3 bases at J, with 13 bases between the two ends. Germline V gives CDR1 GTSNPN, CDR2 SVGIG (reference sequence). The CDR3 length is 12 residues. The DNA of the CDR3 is TGTGCCTCCTCAGAACAGGGCTACGAGCAGTACTTC. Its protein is CASSEQGYEQYF.

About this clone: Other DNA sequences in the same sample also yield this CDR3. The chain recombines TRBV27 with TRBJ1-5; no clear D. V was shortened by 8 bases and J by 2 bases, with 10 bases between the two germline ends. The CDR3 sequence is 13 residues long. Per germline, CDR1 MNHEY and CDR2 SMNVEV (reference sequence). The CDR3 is CASSIVGNQPQHF. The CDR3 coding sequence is TGTGCCAGCTCTATTGTAGGCAATCAGCCCCAGCATTTT.

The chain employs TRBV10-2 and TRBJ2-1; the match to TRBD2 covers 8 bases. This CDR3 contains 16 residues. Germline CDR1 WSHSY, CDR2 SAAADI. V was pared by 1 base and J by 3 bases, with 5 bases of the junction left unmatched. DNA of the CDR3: TGCGCCAGCAGTGAGTGGAAGGGACTAGACTACAATGAGCAGTTCTTC. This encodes CASSEWKGLDYNEQFF.